These 7 T cell receptor beta chains share one sample of origin, sequenced in a study of control samples from healthy donors and cancer patients. Assay used: immunoSEQ multiplex PCR; TCRdb lists only in-frame clones, some missing. The table includes tens of thousands of clones, about 95% detected once. The sequencing input was blood. The receptors were gathered from a woman aged 30 to 39 in good health.

The J gene is TRBJ2-7, the V gene TRBV5-5; D is undetermined. Per the germline V gene, CDR1 is SGHKS and CDR2 is YYEKEE (reference sequence). Trimming removed 1 base at V and 0 bases at J, with 11 bases between. The CDR3 consists of 15 residues. The CDR3 DNA is TGTGCCAGCAGCTTGTCCCCAGAGATCTCCTACGAGCAGTACTTC. Its translation is CASSLSPEISYEQYF.

As regards this clone: The junction does not match germline at one end; this may be a read error. CDR3 DNA: TGTGCTAGCAGCTTTGGGACTAACCAACACAATGAGCAGTTCTTC. Protein: CASSFGTNQHNEQFF. The chain has TRBV7-7 and TRBJ2-1, with 7 bases matching TRBD2. This CDR3 contains 15 residues. Germline CDR1 is SSHAT and CDR2 is FNYEAQ (reference sequence).

The chain combines TRBV27 with TRBJ2-7; a weak D match, TRBD1 (6 bases). V shed 6 bases and J shed 5 bases, with 17 bases lying between them. This CDR3 spans 14 amino acids. CDR1 and CDR2 (germline): MNHEY, SMNVEV (reference sequence). The CDR3 sequence is CASSYTRGFHEQYF. The CDR3 DNA sequence: TGTGCCAGCAGCTATACCAGGGGTTTTCACGAGCAGTACTTC.

This chain links TRBV28 with TRBJ2-3; 9 positions agree with TRBD1. CDR3 length: 13 amino acids. Trimming at V came to 5 bases and at J to 11 bases, leaving 8 bases not matched to a gene. Looked up from germline, CDR1 is MDHEN and CDR2 is SYDVKM. The DNA for the CDR3 is TGTGCCAGCAGTCGAGGCGGACAGGGGAAGCAGTATTTT. Translation gives CASSRGGQGKQYF.

The chain combines TRBV27 with TRBJ1-6; D gene uncertain. The ends were cut back, 1 base at V and 6 bases at J, with 10 bases in the middle. Germline values: CDR1 MNHEY, CDR2 SMNVEV (reference sequence). This CDR3 is 15 amino acids long. As DNA, the CDR3 is TGTGCCAGCAGTTTATTTATCGGCGGTAATTCACCCCTCCACTTT. This gives the protein CASSLFIGGNSPLHF.

The chain employs TRBV16 and TRBJ1-2, with a possible D match to TRBD1 (5 bases). The CDR3 covers 13 residues. V was shortened by 0 bases and J by 8 bases, with 10 bases between the two germline ends. Germline CDR1 and CDR2: KGHSY and FQNENV. The CDR3 DNA is TGTGCCAGCAGCCAATCGCGGGGCGGAGGCTACACCTTC. Translating gives CASSQSRGGGYTF.

The chain has TRBV10-3 and TRBJ1-2, with TRBD1 matching 8 bases. The CDR3 has 11 amino acids. V gave up 6 bases and J gave up 10 bases; unmatched junction bases: 4. Per germline, CDR1 ENHRY and CDR2 SYGVKD. CDR3: CAIRTGELYTF. CDR3 DNA: TGTGCCATCAGGACAGGGGAACTCTACACCTTC.